Listed here is a single T cell receptor (beta chain). No antigen is known for it. The data originate from a study of blood T cells in healthy people across ages. Regarding the study as a whole: Diversity figures derived from one million T cells were judged to underestimate the true value.

The CDR3 contains 14 residues. The junction had 11 bases not matched to a gene; V was cut back by 7 bases and J by 9 bases. Germline CDR1 and CDR2: MNHNS and SASEGT. Primed by a sample-barcoded 5' primer and a J-beta primer mix, a second PCR proceeded for 7 to 11 cycles. Every molecule of cDNA carried a tag from a template-switch adaptor with 12 random nucleotides. Each CDR3 protein gets one entry after TCRdb re-called the 5' RACE reads with MiXCR. The repertoire consists of about 1.4 million distinct CDR3 sequences, with approximately 59% occurring once and the leading ten covering about 6.7%. The specimen was blood. The rearrangement joins TRBV6-1 to TRBJ2-1, with 8 bases matching TRBD2. This receptor was obtained from a man younger than 35 in good health. The CDR3 region has the DNA TGTGCCAGCAAGTGGTTCGGGAGGGCCACTGAGCAGTTCTTC. Residues: CASKWFGRATEQFF.